This T cell receptor (beta chain) is drawn from a study of OX40 agonist ivuxolimab in advanced cancers. Study information: Ivuxolimab, an agonistic anti-OX40 (CD134) antibody, was given to patients. Findings and caveats of the study: Among the lowest peripheral clonal expansion occurred in 0.1-3.0 mg/kg partial responders.

This clone was seen once. As yet, its antigen is unknown. Patients who had autoimmune disease history or got systemic immunosuppression were left out. With 7 bases removed from V and 3 bases from J, the gap between germline ends came to 18 bases. Germline V gives CDR1 MNHEY, CDR2 SVGAGI. The CDR3 length is 15 residues. Using immunoSEQ multiplex PCR, the repertoire was profiled, and TCRdb retains in-frame clones only, with some absent. The repertoire holds 130,000 or so clones, under 95% seen once, with roughly 0.94% in the top ten. The chain joins TRBV6-5 to TRBJ1-2; D remains unclear. This receptor was taken from an adult with an advanced solid tumor such as melanoma, head and neck, liver or kidney cancer. Material: CD4+ or CD8+ T cells sorted from blood, obtained in a trial of the OX40 agonist ivuxolimab. DNA of the CDR3: TGTGCCAGCACCAGTACGAGCCCCCTCCACTATGGCTACACCTTC. Amino acid sequence: CASTSTSPLHYGYTF.